This T cell receptor (beta chain) was sequenced in a study of blood T cell repertoires in COVID-19. The wider study: From the United States, Italy and Spain came samples of acute and convalescent COVID-19. The cDNA or gDNA used as material had been derived from T cells, B-cell-depleted T cells, or PBMCs.

Germline CDR1 reads SGHNT; CDR2 reads YENEEA. V dropped 1 base and J dropped 4; count of bases not matched to a gene: 5. The CDR3 is 16 amino acids. Authors' processing steps: Quantification of nucleated cells was approximated via reference gene primer amplification. Sequencing was performed with immunoSEQ multiplex PCR; in TCRdb, only in-frame clones are kept and a portion is missing. D and trimming come from the DNA, and the V and J calls and clone size come from that table. The sample lists approximately 110,000 clones; more than 60% were seen once. V and J are TRBV11-3 and TRBJ2-1, with TRBD1 identical over 9 bases. The clonotype comes from a man in his 70s with active or convalescent COVID-19. The sequenced sample was peripheral blood. As DNA, the CDR3 is TGTGCCAGCAGCTTAGCCGGGACAGGGAAATACAATGAGCAGTTCTTC. Encoded protein: CASSLAGTGKYNEQFF.